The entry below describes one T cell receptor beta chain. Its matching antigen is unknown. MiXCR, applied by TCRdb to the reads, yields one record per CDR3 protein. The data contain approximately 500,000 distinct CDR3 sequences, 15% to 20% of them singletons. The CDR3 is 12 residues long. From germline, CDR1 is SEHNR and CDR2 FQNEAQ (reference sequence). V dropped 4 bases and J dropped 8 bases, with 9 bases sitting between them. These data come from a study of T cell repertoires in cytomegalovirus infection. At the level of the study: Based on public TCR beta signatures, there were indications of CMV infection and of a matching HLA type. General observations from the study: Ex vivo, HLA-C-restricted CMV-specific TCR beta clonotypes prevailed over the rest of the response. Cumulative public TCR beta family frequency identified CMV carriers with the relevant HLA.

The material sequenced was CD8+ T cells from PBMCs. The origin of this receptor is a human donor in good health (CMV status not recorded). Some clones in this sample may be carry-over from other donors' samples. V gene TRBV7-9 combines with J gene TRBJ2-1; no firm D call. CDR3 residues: CASSSESYEQFF. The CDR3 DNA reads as TGTGCCAGCAGCTCAGAGAGCTATGAGCAGTTCTTC.